This T cell receptor (beta chain) was identified in a study of spatial heterogeneity in lung cancer. Germline trimming cut 4 bases from V and 6 bases from J; bases unmatched to any gene: 4. The germline V gene has CDR1 SEHNR and CDR2 FQNEAQ (reference sequence). This CDR3 spans 14 amino acids. For this clonotype: The antigen is not known.

TCRdb called the 5' RACE reads again in MiXCR, with one record for every CDR3 protein. This repertoire shows around 2,800 distinct CDR3 sequences, less than 7.5% found once; its top ten account for roughly 9.7%. The time point is: sample taken at primary tumor resection. Study-level results: Within tumors, counts of expanded alpha and beta TCRs tracked tumor mutation counts.

Sequencing was performed on lung tumor tissue, taken at surgery. The origin of this receptor is a female donor with early-stage non-small cell lung cancer. J is TRBJ1-4 and V is TRBV7-9; 8 nucleotides match TRBD1. The CDR3 loop is CASSSTGGDEKLFF. CDR3 in DNA: TGTGCCAGCAGCTCCACAGGGGGTGATGAAAAACTGTTTTTT.